A single sample is the source of the 28 T cell receptor beta chains below, sequenced in a study of CD8 T cells in ankylosing spondylitis (dated by TCRdb to 2016 to 2017). The receptor library was made with 5' RACE. The run used an Illumina HiSeq 2500. TCRdb ran its own pipeline on the public reads, namely fastp trimming at Q25 and MiXCR clone calling, and kept in-frame beta chains. Rows merge per CDR3 protein into single entries with the most common DNA and genes. Within this sample are roughly 180,000 distinct CDR3 sequences, with around 13% of them counted one time only. 16% of the sample is in the top ten clones. Sequencing used blood, either unsorted or a sorted T cell fraction (not recorded which). These receptors were obtained from a male donor with ankylosing spondylitis or in good health (not recorded which).

This chain connects TRBV24-1 to TRBJ2-7; 8 bases line up with TRBD1. J was trimmed by 4 bases and V by 7 bases; bases with no gene match: 5. From germline, CDR1 is KGHDR and CDR2 SFDVKD. This CDR3 has 13 amino acids. The CDR3 loop is CATSAGGGYEQYF. The CDR3 nucleotides are TGTGCCACCAGCGCAGGGGGCGGGTACGAGCAGTACTTC.

This clonotype has more than one count but fewer than ten. CDR3 residues: CASSGISGGFNEQFF. The CDR3 coding sequence is TGTGCCAGCAGTGGGATCAGCGGGGGCTTCAATGAGCAGTTCTTC. The rearrangement links TRBV2 to TRBJ2-1; TRBD2 matches 8 bases. Trimming removed 4 bases from V and 6 bases from J; junction bases left unmatched: 8. Germline V gives CDR1 SNHLY, CDR2 FYNNEI. The CDR3 loop spans 15 amino acids. The whole variable domain, remainder taken from reference TRBV2 and TRBJ2-1, is EPEVTQTPSHQVTQMGQEVILRCVPISNHLYFYWYRQILGQKVEFLVSFYNNEISEKSEIFDDQFSVERPDGSNFTLKIRSTKLEDSAMYFCASSGISGGFNEQFFGPGTRLTVL.

This clonotype was seen a handful of times. V and J are TRBV5-4 and TRBJ1-1; D not certain. The V end was cut by 3 bases, the J end by 6 bases, with 12 bases between. Germline assignment: CDR1 SGHNT and CDR2 YYREEE (reference sequence). This CDR3 has 13 residues. CDR3 sequence (DNA): TGTGCCAGCAGCTCATCAGTGGGAGCTGAAGCTTTCTTT. Translating gives CASSSSVGAEAFF.

The chain combines TRBV20-1 with TRBJ1-1; D gene ambiguous. Per germline, CDR1 DFQATT and CDR2 SNEGSKA (reference sequence). The CDR3 spans 13 residues. V was shortened by 3 bases and J by 1 base, with 9 bases between the two germline ends. The DNA of the CDR3 is TGCAGTGCTAGCCTAAGGACGAACACTGAAGCTTTCTTT. It yields the protein CSASLRTNTEAFF.

This clonotype was recorded many times. This CDR3 is CASRDGLAAYNEQFF. CDR3 coding DNA: TGTGCCAGCAGGGACGGACTAGCGGCCTACAATGAGCAGTTCTTC. The chain carries TRBV12-3 or TRBV12-4 and TRBJ2-1; 10 bases line up with TRBD2. The CDR3 runs to 15 residues. J lost 2 bases, V lost 6 bases, and 4 bases had no gene match.

The rearrangement joins TRBV11-1 to TRBJ1-4; no clear D. The germline V and J ends were trimmed by 2 bases and 5 bases, with 21 bases remaining between them. The CDR3 is 18 amino acids. Germline V gives CDR1 SGHAT, CDR2 FQDESV (reference sequence). The CDR3 DNA reads TGTGCCAGCAGCTTACAATCGGAGGTGGACCGACCAAATGAAAAACTGTTTTTT. This encodes CASSLQSEVDRPNEKLFF.

This clonotype was counted a few times. The chain is built from TRBV12-3 or TRBV12-4 and TRBJ2-1, with D maybe TRBD2 (5 bases). V was shortened by 6 bases and J by 6 bases, with 9 bases between the two germline ends. CDR3 length equals 12 residues. The CDR3 nucleotides read TGTGCCAGCAGCCGAGGGAGCAATGAGCAGTTCTTC. This encodes CASSRGSNEQFF.

This clonotype was observed at least ten times. The chain uses TRBV4-2 and TRBJ1-1; the D is unclear. V was trimmed by 4 bases and J by 0 bases, leaving 15 bases between them. Germline V gene sequence: CDR1 LGHNA, CDR2 YNFKEQ. CDR3 length: 16 amino acids. CDR3 in DNA: TGTGCCAGCAGCCCCGCCGGGAGCGGCATGAACACTGAAGCTTTCTTT. This translates into CASSPAGSGMNTEAFF.

Ten or more counts support this clonotype. CDR3 nucleotide sequence: TGTGCCAGCAGCAAAGGGGAGGGACAGGGAACCTACGAGCAGTACTTC. Encoded protein: CASSKGEGQGTYEQYF. V gene TRBV21-1 combines with J gene TRBJ2-7; TRBD1 was called by the table and not checked on the DNA. TRBV21-1 is a pseudogene locus. The CDR3 is made up of 16 amino acids.

The CDR3 region is CSLAGPMNTEAFF. DNA for the CDR3: TGCAGTCTAGCAGGGCCAATGAACACTGAAGCTTTCTTT. The chain uses TRBV29-1 and TRBJ1-1, with D perhaps TRBD1 (5 bases). CDR1 and CDR2 from the germline V gene are SQVTM and ANQGSEA. CDR3 length: 13 amino acids. Full variable domain (missing parts from reference TRBV29-1 and TRBJ1-1): SAVISQKPSRDICQRGTSLTIQCQVDSQVTMMFWYRQQPGQSLTLIATANQGSEATYESGFVIDKFPISRPNLTFSTLTVSNMSPEDSSIYLCSLAGPMNTEAFFGQGTRLTVV.

This clonotype showed up just a few times. The chain employs TRBV21-1 and TRBJ1-2. TRBV21-1 is designated a pseudogene. The CDR3 consists of 11 residues. DNA of the CDR3: TGTGCCAGCAGCAAACCCGAGGGACCGACCTTC. As protein: CASSKPEGPTF.

The rearrangement links TRBV12-3 or TRBV12-4 to TRBJ1-4; D unresolved. The CDR3 loop spans 13 amino acids. V was trimmed by 7 bases and J by 6 bases, leaving 12 bases between them. The CDR3 loop is CASTLGRYEKLFF. DNA for the CDR3: TGTGCCAGCACCCTAGGGCGTTATGAAAAACTGTTTTTT.

This clonotype was seen a few times. The chain couples TRBV7-9 to TRBJ2-1; 8 bases fit TRBD1. The ends lost 1 base at V and 1 base at J; junction bases unmatched: 3. CDR3 length: 16 residues. Germline V gene data show CDR1 as SEHNR and CDR2 as FQNEAQ (reference sequence). The CDR3 loop reads CASSLEQGESYNEQFF. CDR3 coding DNA: TGTGCCAGCAGCTTAGAACAGGGGGAATCCTACAATGAGCAGTTCTTC. The whole variable domain, remainder taken from reference TRBV7-9 and TRBJ2-1, is DTGVSQNPRHKITKRGQNVTFRCDPISEHNRLYWYRQTLGQGPEFLTYFQNEAQLEKSRLLSDRFSAERPKGSFSTLEIQRTEQGDSAMYLCASSLEQGESYNEQFFGPGTRLTVL.

In this sample, this clonotype turned up many times. The chain joins TRBV11-2 to TRBJ2-1, with 7 bases lining up with TRBD2. This CDR3 spans 12 amino acids. V gave up 3 bases and J gave up 8 bases; unmatched junction bases: 1. Per the germline V gene, CDR1 is SGHAT and CDR2 is FQNNGV. The CDR3 nucleotides read TGTGCCAGCAGCTTGGGAGGGCATGAGCAGTTCTTC. Residues: CASSLGGHEQFF.

The chain joins TRBV5-1 to TRBJ2-7; the match to TRBD2 covers 10 bases. The junction had 6 bases not matched to a gene; V was cut back by 1 base and J by 8 bases. The CDR3 has 14 amino acids. Germline V CDR1 and CDR2: SGHRS, YFSETQ. The CDR3 nucleotides are TGCGCCAGCAGCTTGATGTCTAGCGGGAGCCAGCAGTACTTC. As protein: CASSLMSSGSQQYF. The whole variable domain, remainder taken from reference TRBV5-1 and TRBJ2-7, is KAGVTQTPRYLIKTRGQQVTLSCSPISGHRSVSWYQQTPGQGLQFLFEYFSETQRNKGNFPGRFSGRQFSNSRSEMNVSTLELGDSALYLCASSLMSSGSQQYFGPGTRLTVT.

This clonotype was found once. V is TRBV29-1 and J is TRBJ2-1; 14 nucleotides agree with TRBD2. V lost 4 bases, J lost 2 bases, and 16 bases stayed unmatched. CDR1 is SQVTM, CDR2 ANQGSEA, per germline. This CDR3 is built from 20 residues. The CDR3 loop reads CSVGEDRVGTSGSPYNEQFF. The DNA for the CDR3 is TGCAGCGTTGGAGAGGATAGGGTGGGGACTAGCGGGAGTCCCTACAATGAGCAGTTCTTC.

The chain is built from TRBV7-8 and TRBJ1-2; D might be TRBD1 (5 bases). CDR1 is SGHVS, CDR2 FQNEAQ, per germline. V was pared by 5 bases and J by 0 bases, with 13 bases between. This CDR3 spans 15 amino acids. In nucleotides, the CDR3 is TGTGCCAGCAGCCCCGGGGACGGAGCTAACTATGGCTACACCTTC. This codes for CASSPGDGANYGYTF.

The chain recombines TRBV7-8 with TRBJ2-7; D assignment may be TRBD1 or TRBD2 (5 bases each). Per germline, CDR1 SGHVS and CDR2 FQNEAQ. The CDR3 runs to 15 residues. Between the trimmed V and J ends, which lost 5 bases and 0 bases, there was a span of 14 bases. CDR3 loop: CASSPGTLLSYEQYF. The CDR3 DNA reads TGTGCCAGCAGCCCCGGGACGCTGCTCTCCTACGAGCAGTACTTC.

This clonotype came up a few times. The chain combines TRBV6-1 with TRBJ2-7; 8 bases are a match to TRBD1. The germline V gene encodes CDR1 MNHNS and CDR2 SASEGT. V dropped 3 bases and J dropped 0; count of bases not matched to a gene: 16. The CDR3 runs 19 residues. The CDR3 coding sequence is TGTGCCAGCAGTGATAGACGGGGGACAGGCGTTCCGGACTCCTACGAGCAGTACTTC. As protein: CASSDRRGTGVPDSYEQYF.

This clonotype was seen a handful of times. This chain connects TRBV5-1 to TRBJ1-4, with a possible D match to TRBD1 (6 bases). Deletions cut 7 bases from V and 7 bases from J, with 23 bases between. CDR3 length: 16 residues. Germline CDR1 reads SGHRS; CDR2 reads YFSETQ. This CDR3 reads CASASRSTGTGEKLFF. The DNA for the CDR3 is TGCGCCAGCGCGAGCCGCTCCACAGGGACGGGTGAAAAACTGTTTTTT. Based on the CDR3 plus reference TRBV5-1 and TRBJ1-4, the full variable domain is KAGVTQTPRYLIKTRGQQVTLSCSPISGHRSVSWYQQTPGQGLQFLFEYFSETQRNKGNFPGRFSGRQFSNSRSEMNVSTLELGDSALYLCASASRSTGTGEKLFFGSGTQLSVL.

In this sample, this clonotype turned up a few times. This chain joins TRBV5-1 and TRBJ2-1; D gene unclear. The CDR3 runs 15 residues. CDR1 is SGHRS, CDR2 YFSETQ, per germline. The V gene lost 3 bases and the J gene lost 3 bases, with 13 bases spanning the gap. The CDR3, as DNA: TGCGCCAGCAGCTACAGTGACTCAGGCTACAATGAGCAGTTCTTC. Amino acid sequence: CASSYSDSGYNEQFF.

This chain connects TRBV4-1 to TRBJ2-3; 13 nucleotides align to TRBD2. V lost 4 bases to trimming and J lost 0 bases; unmatched junction nucleotides: 7. The CDR3 is 18 amino acids. Germline V lookup: CDR1 MGHRA, CDR2 YSYEKL. CDR3 sequence reads: CASSLGTSGDPSTDTQYF. The CDR3, as DNA: TGCGCCAGCAGCCTCGGGACTAGCGGGGACCCTAGCACAGATACGCAGTATTTT.

This clonotype has a handful of counts. This rearrangement joins TRBV4-1 to TRBJ2-7; TRBD1 matches at 12 bases. V lost 3 bases and J lost 6; bases outside the gene matches: 6. The CDR3 has 15 amino acids. CDR1 is MGHRA, CDR2 YSYEKL, per germline. The DNA for the CDR3 is TGCGCCAGCAGCCATACCGGGACAGGGGGCCCCGAGCAGTACTTC. It specifies CASSHTGTGGPEQYF.

This clonotype was seen more than once but under ten times. This sequence joins TRBV27 and TRBJ2-7; 11 bases align to TRBD2. Germline V gene lookup returns CDR1 MNHEY and CDR2 SMNVEV (reference sequence). Unmatched junction bases numbered 3, after V lost 6 bases and J lost 2 bases. This CDR3 is 14 amino acids long. CDR3 in amino acids: CASSHSGRAYEQYF. CDR3 nucleotides: TGTGCCAGCAGCCATAGCGGGAGGGCCTACGAGCAGTACTTC.

The chain recombines TRBV6-4 with TRBJ2-5; 7 bases align to TRBD1. Germline loops: CDR1 MRHNA, CDR2 SNTAGT. The CDR3 is 15 residues long. The junction had 6 bases not matched to a gene; V was cut back by 3 bases and J by 2 bases. The CDR3 bases are TGTGCCAGCAGTGAGTCAGGGGGTGATCAAGAGACCCAGTACTTC. Translated, it gives CASSESGGDQETQYF.

There are many counts of this clonotype. The chain links TRBV30 to TRBJ2-7; D gene ambiguous. This CDR3 is built from 12 residues. V gave up 5 bases and J gave up 4 bases, with 12 bases separating them. In germline, CDR1 is GTSNPN, CDR2 SVGIG (reference sequence). CDR3 coding DNA: TGTGCCTGGGCGACTGGATTTTACGAGCAGTACTTC. Amino acids: CAWATGFYEQYF.

This clonotype was recorded a few times. The DNA for the CDR3 is TGTGCCAGCAGCCTCACAGGGGGCGCCTCCGGCACTGAAGCTTTCTTT. Its translation is CASSLTGGASGTEAFF. V is TRBV6-1 and J is TRBJ1-1; 9 positions match TRBD1. V lost 6 bases to trimming and J lost 4 bases; unmatched junction nucleotides: 12. The CDR3 spans 16 residues. Germline V gene data show CDR1 as MNHNS and CDR2 as SASEGT.

The chain has TRBV7-9 and TRBJ2-3, with D unresolved. The germline V and J ends were trimmed by 6 bases and 11 bases, with 21 bases remaining between them. Germline-derived CDR1 and CDR2 are SEHNR and FQNEAQ (reference sequence). The CDR3 covers 14 residues. Here the CDR3 reads CASSPIVAPQGQYF. CDR3 in DNA: TGTGCCAGCAGTCCAATAGTGGCACCCCAAGGGCAGTATTTT. Full variable domain (rest looked up from reference TRBV7-9 and TRBJ2-3): DTGVSQNPRHKITKRGQNVTFRCDPISEHNRLYWYRQTLGQGPEFLTYFQNEAQLEKSRLLSDRFSAERPKGSFSTLEIQRTEQGDSAMYLCASSPIVAPQGQYFGPGTRLTVL.